Listed below are T cell receptor beta chains from one sample, sequenced in a study of blood T cell repertoires in COVID-19. Generated by immunoSEQ multiplex PCR, the TCRdb table keeps only in-frame clones and is missing some. Counted here are under 95,000 clones, around 85% occurring once; the ten biggest clones make up approximately 3%. The material sequenced was peripheral blood. These receptors were collected from a woman of 80 years or more with COVID-19, enrolled during active disease. Each CDR3 is given with its conserved first and last residue. D genes are given only for firm matches.

>TRBV19|-
CASSIRDSGNTIYF
>TRBV27|TRBD1
CASSPETGSYNSPLHF
>TRBV5-1|TRBD2
CASSLLLAGVPWEQFF
>TRBV29-1|-
CSVVMAPPRRETQYF
>TRBV19|-
CASSGLAPGGEQFF
>TRBV13|TRBD1
CASSGASDRGNYGYTF
>TRBV18|-
CASSPPLGATADTQYF
>TRBV20-1|-
CSASGGAFNQPQHF
>TRBV29-1|-
CSAYGASLYNEQFF
>TRBV5-5|-
CASSLLRQGTDTQYF
>TRBV2|TRBD2
CASSEGTSGVDSYNEQFF
>TRBV5-1|TRBD2
CASSQGLAGGETQYF
>TRBV28|-
CASSFQDYEQYF
>TRBV7-9|-
CASSLSYNNEQFF
>TRBV15|-
CADNQRPNSPLHF
>TRBV7-2|TRBD2
CASSLGGGGPSTDTQYF
>TRBV4-2|TRBD2
CASSQLAGAEDTQYF
>TRBV14|TRBD2
CASSRGTSGLYEQYF
>TRBV2|TRBD2
CASRKGLAGYTGELFF
>TRBV9|TRBD1
CASSVLGTGEGNEQFF
>TRBV9|-
CASSAGNNQPQHF
>TRBV4-3|-
CASSQGAWDTQYF
>TRBV7-2|TRBD2
CASSYAGLAGGGQMYEQYF
>TRBV10-3|-
CAISEGQTIIYEQYF
>TRBV3-1/TRBV3-2|-
CASSPLTGELFF
>TRBV19|-
CASSLTGSRNTEAFF
>TRBV10-3|TRBD1
CAIAGGNSPLHF
>TRBV6-1|TRBD1
CASSEQGAVISEQYF
>TRBV30|TRBD1
CAWSRDRGNQPQHF
>TRBV6-5|-
CASSSQTGSYEQYF
>TRBV10-3|TRBD1
CAISEAGTGLLEPLHF
>TRBV6-5|TRBD1
CASSQGTVSNEKLFF
>TRBV5-5|-
CASRKGTEVSYEQYF
>TRBV5-1|-
CASSLDPAGYTEAFF
>TRBV27|TRBD1
CASSRDRAPLSSYNEQFF
>TRBV2|TRBD2
CASSEGGRAADTQYF
>TRBV6-6|TRBD1
CAVPGGVDGYTF
>TRBV5-4|TRBD1
CASSDRVMNTIYF
>TRBV7-8|-
CASSLLQGHTGELFF
>TRBV18|-
CASSPYSTDEQYF
>TRBV6-1|-
CASSEYRIGNQPQHF
>TRBV7-9|TRBD2
CASRPRGGGTYNEQFF
>TRBV5-4|-
CASSSTLSYNSPLHF
>TRBV9|-
CASSFAGSYNEQFF
>TRBV20-1|-
CSATVYEQYF
>TRBV2|-
CASSGDYTQYF
>TRBV5-4|TRBD2
CASRRGLAGTGELFF
>TRBV18|-
CASSPGQNYGYTF
>TRBV4-2|TRBD2
CASSRPGLAGVGELFF
>TRBV14|-
CASSSSRSYGYTF
>TRBV3-1/TRBV3-2|TRBD1
CASSLQGAGEKLFF
>TRBV19|-
CASRGSSLAFF
>TRBV27|-
CASSGYRAGDTQYF
>TRBV27|TRBD2
CASSISGGSEQFF
>TRBV5-1|-
CASSLQWRKEQYF
>TRBV6-5|TRBD1
CASTEGQGAREQYF
>TRBV7-6|TRBD2
CASSWGGRETQYF
>TRBV7-2|-
CASSLQGTANTIYF
>TRBV4-1|-
CASSQDGQYQPQHF
>TRBV6-2/TRBV6-3|-
CASSSTGTVNEQYF